Here is one TCR beta chain with its context. Its target is unknown. Primers included in the PCR were 60 Vbeta and 13 Jbeta primers. The data were produced by immunoSEQ multiplex PCR, yet TCRdb's version contains in-frame clones alone and is incomplete. The profile shows 120,000 to 150,000 clones, approximately 80% of them singletons. These data originate in a study of cytomegalovirus exposure and HLA in healthy donors. Broader study findings: In an earlier analysis, most TCR beta V segments were productive about 87% or about 30% of the time.

Germline CDR1 reads SEHNR; CDR2 reads FQNEAQ (reference sequence). The CDR3 spans 17 residues. The V end lost 5 bases, the J end lost 0 bases, and 14 bases lay between the germline ends. The rearrangement uses TRBV7-9 and TRBJ2-6; a possible D gene is TRBD2 (5 bases). Sequencing was done on a sample of PBMCs. The sequence was obtained from a man younger than 30 in good health and CMV-seronegative. The CDR3 coding sequence is TGTGCCAGCAGCCCCCACCGGGAATACTCTGGGGCCAACGTCCTGACTTTC. Amino acid sequence: CASSPHREYSGANVLTF.